Included here is one TCR beta chain sequence, with context. This sample stems from a study of CD8 T cells in Susac syndrome. The CDR3 is 12 residues long. The V end was cut by 5 bases, the J end by 1 base, with 8 bases between. Germline V CDR1 and CDR2: DFQATT, SNEGSKA (reference sequence). The RNA, roughly 0.45 to 1 ug, was put through reverse transcription using random hexamers. Via MiXCR, TCRdb re-called the immunoSEQ multiplex PCR reads, giving one row per CDR3 protein. The data show roughly 160,000 distinct CDR3 sequences, just under 95% seen once. This sequence originates from a human donor in good health. The specimen was CD4+ T cells from PBMCs. The chain links TRBV20-1 to TRBJ1-2, with D hard to call. The CDR3 is CSASDFNYGYTF. The CDR3 DNA follows: TGCAGTGCTTCGGATTTTAACTATGGCTACACCTTC.